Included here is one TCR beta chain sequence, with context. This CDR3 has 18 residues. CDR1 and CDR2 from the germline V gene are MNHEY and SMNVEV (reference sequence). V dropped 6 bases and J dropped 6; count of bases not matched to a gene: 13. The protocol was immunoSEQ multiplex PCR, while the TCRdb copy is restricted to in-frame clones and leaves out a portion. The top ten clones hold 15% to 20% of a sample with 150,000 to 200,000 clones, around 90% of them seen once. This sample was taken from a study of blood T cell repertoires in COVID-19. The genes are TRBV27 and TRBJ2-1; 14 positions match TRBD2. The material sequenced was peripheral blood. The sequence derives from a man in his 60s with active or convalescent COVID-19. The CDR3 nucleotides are TGTGCCAGCAGCCTAAGGCCGGGACTAGCGGGAGTGCGCAATGAGCAGTTCTTC. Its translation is CASSLRPGLAGVRNEQFF.